Listed here is a single T cell receptor (beta chain). This sample is part of a study of blood T cell repertoires in COVID-19. CDR1 is SEHNR and CDR2 is FQNEAQ in the germline V gene (reference sequence). This CDR3 is 14 amino acids long. V shed 6 bases and J 5 bases; nucleotides not matched to a gene: 8. Produced via immunoSEQ multiplex PCR; TCRdb's table is partial and in-frame only. Of about 96,000 clones listed, roughly 75% are singletons. Sequences were obtained from peripheral blood. This TCR was recovered from a man between 50 and 59 years old who had recovered from COVID-19. The genes are TRBV7-9 and TRBJ2-3; 7 positions match TRBD2. The CDR3 coding sequence is TGTGCCAGCAGACGTTTCCCGGGGGGAGATACGCAGTATTTT. Translating it yields CASRRFPGGDTQYF.